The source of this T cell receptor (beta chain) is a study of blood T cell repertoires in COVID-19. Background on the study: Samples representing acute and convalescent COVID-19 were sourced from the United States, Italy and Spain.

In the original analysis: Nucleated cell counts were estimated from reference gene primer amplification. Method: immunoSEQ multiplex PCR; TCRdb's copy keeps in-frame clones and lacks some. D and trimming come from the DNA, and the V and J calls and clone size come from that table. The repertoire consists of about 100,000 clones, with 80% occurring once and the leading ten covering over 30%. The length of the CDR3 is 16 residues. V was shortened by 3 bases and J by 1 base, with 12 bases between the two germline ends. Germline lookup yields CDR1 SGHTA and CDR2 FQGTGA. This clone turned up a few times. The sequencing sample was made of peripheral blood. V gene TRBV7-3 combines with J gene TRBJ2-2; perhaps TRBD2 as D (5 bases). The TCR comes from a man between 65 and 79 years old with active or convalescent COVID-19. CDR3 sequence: CASSLNGNLNTGELFF. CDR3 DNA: TGTGCCAGCAGCTTGAACGGGAATCTGAACACCGGGGAGCTGTTTTTT.